What follows are 8 T cell receptor beta chains derived from one specimen sequenced in a study of cytomegalovirus exposure and HLA in healthy donors. In the PCR, 60 Vbeta and 13 Jbeta primers were used. Assay: immunoSEQ multiplex PCR; the TCRdb copy retains only in-frame clones and omits some. The sample holds about 150,000 clones, more than 70% seen once. Sequenced material: PBMCs. These receptors were obtained from a woman between 40 and 55 years old in good health and CMV-seropositive.

The rearrangement links TRBV2 to TRBJ2-1, with unresolved D. V lost 4 bases and J 7 bases, leaving 5 bases between the germline ends. The germline gives CDR1 SNHLY, CDR2 FYNNEI. The CDR3 is 11 residues long. CDR3 loop: CASSAENEQFF. The DNA for the CDR3 is TGTGCCAGCAGTGCGGAGAATGAGCAGTTCTTC.

There are a few counts of this clone. The chain employs TRBV9 and TRBJ2-5, with 7 bases identical to TRBD1. This CDR3 spans 17 amino acids. After removal of 3 bases from V and 5 bases from J, the junction contained 16 bases not matched to a gene. Looked up from germline, CDR1 is SGDLS and CDR2 is YYNGEE. The CDR3 region has the DNA TGTGCCAGCAGCGGGCGACAGGGCGCAGAGGATGAGGAGACCCAGTACTTC. Its translation is CASSGRQGAEDEETQYF.

This clone was seen a single time. This chain links TRBV2 with TRBJ1-2, with D hard to call. The CDR3 sequence is 14 residues long. The V gene lost 5 bases and the J gene lost 4 bases, with 14 bases spanning the gap. Germline loops: CDR1 SNHLY, CDR2 FYNNEI. CDR3 coding DNA: TGTGCCAGCAGTTCCTTCGGAGGATCCTATGGCTACACCTTC. Its protein is CASSSFGGSYGYTF.

V and J are TRBV30 and TRBJ1-1, with D maybe TRBD1 (6 bases). V shed 3 bases and J shed 3 bases, with 23 bases lying between them. CDR3 size: 17 residues. CDR1 GTSNPN and CDR2 SVGIG come from the germline V gene (reference sequence). This chain's CDR3 is CAWRNRGRGRLDTEAFF. CDR3 coding DNA: TGTGCCTGGAGGAACCGGGGCAGGGGACGACTGGACACTGAAGCTTTCTTT.

This clone was seen just once. The V and J genes are TRBV11-3 and TRBJ2-3; TRBD2 matches at 8 bases. Trimming cost V 4 bases and J 6 bases; bases outside gene matches: 21. The CDR3 covers 19 residues. Germline CDR1 SGHNT, CDR2 YENEEA. CDR3: CASSSSKGIGGGLRDTQYF. DNA for the CDR3: TGTGCCAGCAGCTCTTCGAAGGGTATTGGCGGGGGGTTGAGGGATACGCAGTATTTT. Complete variable domain (other parts from reference TRBV11-3 and TRBJ2-3): EAGVVQSPRYKIIEKKQPVAFWCNPISGHNTLYWYLQNLGQGPELLIRYENEEAVDDSQLPKDRFSAERLKGVDSTLKIQPAELGDSAVYLCASSSSKGIGGGLRDTQYFGPGTRLTVL.

The CDR3 bases are TGCGCCAGCAGCAGCGGGGACAGGGGATCCTACGAGCAGTACTTC. Translation: CASSSGDRGSYEQYF. V gene TRBV4-1 combines with J gene TRBJ2-7; 10 positions agree with TRBD1. Germline lookup yields CDR1 MGHRA and CDR2 YSYEKL. This CDR3 has 15 amino acids. Germline trimming cut 5 bases from V and 1 base from J; bases unmatched to any gene: 5.

The chain employs TRBV10-2 and TRBJ2-1, with a tentative D call TRBD1 (5 bases). The CDR3 length is 12 residues. The V gene's germline CDR1 is WSHSY and CDR2 SAAADI. Trimming took off 6 bases at V and 3 bases at J, with 6 bases between the two ends. The CDR3 nucleotides read TGCGCCAGCAGAGGGGTCTACAATGAGCAGTTCTTC. This translates into CASRGVYNEQFF.

The V gene is TRBV7-9, the J gene TRBJ2-7; 7 bases line up with TRBD2. The CDR3 length is 14 residues. CDR1 and CDR2 from the germline V gene are SEHNR and FQNEAQ (reference sequence). After removal of 1 base from V and 6 bases from J, the junction contained 6 bases not matched to a gene. The CDR3 sequence: CASSLEGLLAEQYF. The CDR3 coding sequence is TGTGCCAGCAGCTTAGAGGGACTACTTGCCGAGCAGTACTTC.